This TCR beta chain derives from a study of T cell repertoires in cytomegalovirus infection. Via MiXCR, TCRdb re-called the reads, giving one row per CDR3 protein. The data show over 95,000 distinct CDR3 sequences, under 35% seen once. Many counts were recorded for this clonotype. The antigen remains unidentified. This specimen was CD8+ T cells from cultured PBMCs, taken from culture after CMV antigen stimulation. This TCR derives from a human donor in good health (CMV status not recorded). Some clones in this sample may be carry-over from other donors' samples.

The CDR3 is CASSLVARSSGGVKVNEQFF. The CDR3 nucleotides are TGTGCCAGCAGCTTAGTTGCTCGATCTAGCGGGGGGGTTAAGGTGAATGAGCAGTTCTTC. The chain couples TRBV7-8 to TRBJ2-1; 12 bases are a match to TRBD2. Trimming took 1 base from V and 7 from J; bases not matched to a gene: 17. The germline gives CDR1 SGHVS, CDR2 FQNEAQ. The CDR3 consists of 20 residues.